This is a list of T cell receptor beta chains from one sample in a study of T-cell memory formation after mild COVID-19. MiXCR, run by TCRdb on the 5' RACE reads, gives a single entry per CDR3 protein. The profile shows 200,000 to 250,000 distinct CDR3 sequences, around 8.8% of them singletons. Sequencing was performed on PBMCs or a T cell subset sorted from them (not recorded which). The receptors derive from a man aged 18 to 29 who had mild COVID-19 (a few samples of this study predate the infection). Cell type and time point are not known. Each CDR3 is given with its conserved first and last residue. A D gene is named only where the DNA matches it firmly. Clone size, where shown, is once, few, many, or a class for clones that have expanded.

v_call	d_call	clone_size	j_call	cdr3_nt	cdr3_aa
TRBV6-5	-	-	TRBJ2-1	TGTGCCATTAGGACGGACTGCTACAATGAGCAGTTCTTC	CAIRTDCYNEQFF
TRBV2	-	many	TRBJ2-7	TGTGCCAGTTCGAACCGCGCCTACGAGCAGTACTTC	CASSNRAYEQYF
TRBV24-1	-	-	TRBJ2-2	TGTGCCACCAGTGATCCTAGAGAGGGTGTCTCCGGGGAGCTGTTTTTT	CATSDPREGVSGELFF
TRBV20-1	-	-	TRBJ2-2	TGCAGTGCTACCACAAATGCGAACACCGGGGAGCTGTTTTTT	CSATTNANTGELFF
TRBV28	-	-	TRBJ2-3	TGTGCCAGGGATGGGGTGAGAGATACGCAGTATTTT	CARDGVRDTQYF
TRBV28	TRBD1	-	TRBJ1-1	TGTGCCAGCAGGGACAGGGAGACTGAAGCTTTCTTT	CASRDRETEAFF
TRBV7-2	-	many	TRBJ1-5	TGTGCCAGCCAAAGGGAAGTGGGTCAGCCCCAGCATTTT	CASQREVGQPQHF
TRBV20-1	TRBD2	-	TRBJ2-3	TGCAGTGCTAGGGCGGGGGAAGACACAGATACGCAGTATTTT	CSARAGEDTDTQYF
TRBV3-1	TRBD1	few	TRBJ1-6	TGTGCCAGCAGCCCTTTCAGGGGACAGGGAAATTCACCCCTCCACTTT	CASSPFRGQGNSPLHF
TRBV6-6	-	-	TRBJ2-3	TGTGCCAGCAGTTATCCGACGGCGGCCGGCACAGATACGCAGTATTTT	CASSYPTAAGTDTQYF
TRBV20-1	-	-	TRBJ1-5	TGCAGTGCTAGGTTTCCGGGTTTTTCTAGCAATCAGCCCCAGCATTTT	CSARFPGFSSNQPQHF
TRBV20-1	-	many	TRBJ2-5	TGCAGTGGGTCTAGGGCCATAGAGACCCAGTACTTC	CSGSRAIETQYF
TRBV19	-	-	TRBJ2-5	TGTGCCAGTAGCGGGGTTTGGTCAGAGACCCAGTACTTC	CASSGVWSETQYF
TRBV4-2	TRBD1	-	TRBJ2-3	TGTGCCAGCAGCCACGGAGGACTCAGGACAGGGGCCTTAGATACGCAGTATTTT	CASSHGGLRTGALDTQYF
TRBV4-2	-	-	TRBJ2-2	TGTGCCAGCAGCCAGGTCTCGGGGGCCGGGGAGCTGTTTTTT	CASSQVSGAGELFF
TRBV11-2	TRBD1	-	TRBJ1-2	TGTGCCAGCAGCTTGGGACAGGCCCGGGGGTTTGGCTACACCTTC	CASSLGQARGFGYTF
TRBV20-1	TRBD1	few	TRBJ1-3	TGCAGTGCTAGTGCGACAGGGGGATCACCAGCCCGAAACACCATATATTTT	CSASATGGSPARNTIYF
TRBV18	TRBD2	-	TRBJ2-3	TGTGCCAGCTCAACCAGCGGGGTGGAACCAGATACGCAGTATTTT	CASSTSGVEPDTQYF
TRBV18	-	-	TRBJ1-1	TGTGCCAGCTCCCCCAGGCTGTTGATAATGAACACTGAAGCTTTCTTT	CASSPRLLIMNTEAFF
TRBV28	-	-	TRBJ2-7	TGTGCCAGCAGTTTAGGTCAGTTCGGGCAGTACTTC	CASSLGQFGQYF
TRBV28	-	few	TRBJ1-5	TGTGCCAGCAGTTTAATTGAACAGCCCCAGCATTTT	CASSLIEQPQHF
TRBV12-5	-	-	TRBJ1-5	TGTGCTAGTGGTTCCCATTATAGCAATCAGCCCCAGCATTTT	CASGSHYSNQPQHF
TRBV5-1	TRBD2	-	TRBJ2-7	TGCGCCAGCAGCTTGGTAAGCGGGGTGGGCCACGAGCAGTACTTC	CASSLVSGVGHEQYF
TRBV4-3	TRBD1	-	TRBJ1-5	TGCGCCAGCAGCCCTGACAGGGGTGCAAATCAGCCCCAGCATTTT	CASSPDRGANQPQHF
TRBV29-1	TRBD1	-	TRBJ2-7	TGCAGCGTTGAAAGGACAGGGGCAGGCGCCTACGAGCAGTACTTC	CSVERTGAGAYEQYF
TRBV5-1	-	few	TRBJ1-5	TGCGCCAGCAGCTTGGACCCGACAGGTAATCAGCCCCAGCATTTT	CASSLDPTGNQPQHF
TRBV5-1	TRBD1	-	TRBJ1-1	TGCGCCAGCAGCTTGGGGACAGGGGGCAACATTTTAATGGCTTTCTTT	CASSLGTGGNILMAFF
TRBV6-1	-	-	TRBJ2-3	TGTGCCAGCAGTGAACGGGGCGATCCTAGCACAGATACGCAGTATTTT	CASSERGDPSTDTQYF
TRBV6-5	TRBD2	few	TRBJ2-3	TGTGCCAGCAGTTACTCACAGCGGGGGGGCACAGATACGCAGTATTTT	CASSYSQRGGTDTQYF
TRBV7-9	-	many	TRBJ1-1	TGTGCCAGCAGCTTAGCGGGGGGAACGTATCTTGACACTGAAGCTTTCTTT	CASSLAGGTYLDTEAFF
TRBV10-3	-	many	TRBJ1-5	TGTGCCTCCCACAGGGACCTGAATCAGCCCCAGCATTTT	CASHRDLNQPQHF
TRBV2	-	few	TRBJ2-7	TGTGCCAGCACCATGATTTTACCCGGACGGACCTACGAGCAGTACTTC	CASTMILPGRTYEQYF
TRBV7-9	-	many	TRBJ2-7	TGTGCCAGCAGCTTAGGGTCAGGGCGGAACGAGCAGTACTTC	CASSLGSGRNEQYF
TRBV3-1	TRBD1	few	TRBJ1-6	TGTGCCAGCAGCCTCCATGTCCCGGGACAGGTCCGGCCCCTCCACTTT	CASSLHVPGQVRPLHF
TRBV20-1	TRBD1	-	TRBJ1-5	TGCAGTGCCCGGACAGGGAGGTTTCAGCCCCAGCATTTT	CSARTGRFQPQHF
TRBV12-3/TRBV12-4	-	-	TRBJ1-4	TGTGCCAGCAGTTTAGCGCAGAGAAAACTGTTTTTT	CASSLAQRKLFF
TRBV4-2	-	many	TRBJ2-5	TGTGCCAGCAGCCAAGATCTGGCCAGGGGTGGAGAGACCCAGTACTTC	CASSQDLARGGETQYF
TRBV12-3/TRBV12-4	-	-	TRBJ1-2	TGTGCCAGCAGCCCGGGCCTAACCGTTGGCTACACCTTC	CASSPGLTVGYTF
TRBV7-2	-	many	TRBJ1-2	TGTGCCAGCAGCTTAGACGGCAGGGGCAGCTATGGCTACACCTTC	CASSLDGRGSYGYTF
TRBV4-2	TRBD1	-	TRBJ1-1	TGTGCCAGCAGCCAGTTGGCAGGGGGGAACACTGAAGCTTTCTTT	CASSQLAGGNTEAFF
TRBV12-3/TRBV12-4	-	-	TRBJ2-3	TGTGCCAGCAGTACACACTGGGAAGATACGCAGTATTTT	CASSTHWEDTQYF
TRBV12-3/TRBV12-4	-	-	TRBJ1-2	TGTGCCAGCGGCCGGGATACTAACTATGGCTACACCTTC	CASGRDTNYGYTF
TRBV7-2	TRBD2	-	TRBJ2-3	TGTGCCAGCAGCCCCGTGGTGGGGGGGACTAGGCCAGATACGCAGTATTTT	CASSPVVGGTRPDTQYF
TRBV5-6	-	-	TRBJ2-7	TGTGCCAGCAGCTTTTACAGCCGCTCCTACGAGCAGTACTTC	CASSFYSRSYEQYF
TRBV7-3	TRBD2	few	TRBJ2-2	TGTGCCAGCAGCTTAAATGGCGGGGGGACCAACACCGGGGAGCTGTTTTTT	CASSLNGGGTNTGELFF
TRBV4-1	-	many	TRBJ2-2	TGCGCCATCGGCAATAAGGGCGGGGAGCTGTTTTTT	CAIGNKGGELFF
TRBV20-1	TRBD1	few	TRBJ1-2	TGCAGTGCTCCCCAGACAGGGTACTATGGCTACACCTTC	CSAPQTGYYGYTF
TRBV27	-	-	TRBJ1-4	TGTGCCAGCAGACCTGCTGGGGGGGAAAAACTGTTTTTT	CASRPAGGEKLFF
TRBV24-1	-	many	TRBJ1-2	TGTGCCACCAGTGATCGCAGGAACTATGGCTACACCTTC	CATSDRRNYGYTF
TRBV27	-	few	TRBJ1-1	TGTGCCAGCAGTTTATCGGCAGGGACTTTGAACACTGAAGCTTTCTTT	CASSLSAGTLNTEAFF
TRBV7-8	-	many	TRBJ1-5	TGTGCCAGCAGCCCGGGGGGGAGCAATCAGCCCCAGCATTTT	CASSPGGSNQPQHF
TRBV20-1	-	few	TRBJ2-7	TGCAGTGCTAGGAGGGGGGGCTACCCTTCCTACGAGCAGTACTTC	CSARRGGYPSYEQYF
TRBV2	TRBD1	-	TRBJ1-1	TGTGCCAGCAGTCCAGGGGGCGCGCACACTGAAGCTTTCTTT	CASSPGGAHTEAFF
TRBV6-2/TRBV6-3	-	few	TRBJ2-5	TGTGCCAGCAGACCCGGGGTAGCGCCAGAGACCCAGTACTTC	CASRPGVAPETQYF
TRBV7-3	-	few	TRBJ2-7	TGTGCCAGCAGCCCCTACCTACTGCCGGGGCGGAGGTCTGGATACGAGCAGTACTTC	CASSPYLLPGRRSGYEQYF
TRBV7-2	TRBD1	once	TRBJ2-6	TGTGCCAGCAGCTTAAGGGGGCAAAGCTCTGGGGCCAACGTCCTGACTTTC	CASSLRGQSSGANVLTF
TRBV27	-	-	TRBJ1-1	TGTGCCAGCAGTTTAGTGGTTGGCACTGAAGCTTTCTTT	CASSLVVGTEAFF
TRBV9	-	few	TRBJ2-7	TGTGCCAGCAGCGTTGGGGGCTCGGTAAACGAGCAGTACTTC	CASSVGGSVNEQYF